A selection of T cell receptor beta chains follows, all from one sample in a study of blood T cell repertoires in COVID-19. Sequenced by immunoSEQ multiplex PCR; TCRdb stores in-frame clones only, minus some. The sample holds 100,000 to 150,000 clones, 83% seen once. The specimen sequenced was peripheral blood. The receptors were sampled from an elderly man with active or convalescent COVID-19. Both conserved end residues are part of each CDR3. D genes are given only for firm matches. The size entry is marked missing in some rows and otherwise reads once, few, many or a size class.

D	size	V	J	DNA	CDR3
TRBD1	NA	TRBV18	TRBJ2-7	TGTGCCAGCTCACCACCCACGACAGGGTTAAGGTACTTC	CASSPPTTGLRYF
NA	NA	TRBV2	TRBJ1-5	TGTGCCAGCAGTGTACAGGGAAATCAGCCCCAGCATTTT	CASSVQGNQPQHF
NA	NA	TRBV7-2	TRBJ2-7	TGTGCCAGCAGCTCACTCGGGTACGAGCAGTACTTC	CASSSLGYEQYF
TRBD1	NA	TRBV6-6	TRBJ2-3	TGTGCCAGCAGTGATACAGGACAGGGTCAGTATTTT	CASSDTGQGQYF
TRBD2	NA	TRBV5-1	TRBJ2-2	TGCGCCAGCAGCTTTTCAGGCGGGGGCACCGGGGAGCTGTTTTTT	CASSFSGGGTGELFF
NA	NA	TRBV7-9	TRBJ2-7	TGTGCCAGCAGCTTAGGTGGGGGCGACGAGCAGTACTTC	CASSLGGGDEQYF
TRBD1	NA	TRBV19	TRBJ2-4	TGTGCCAGTACCCCCCGGGTGAGGGACAGCATAGCCAAAAACATTCAGTACTTC	CASTPRVRDSIAKNIQYF
NA	few	TRBV5-6	TRBJ1-4	TGTGCCAGCAGCCGAGAGGGCCGGGGTGAAAAACTGTTTTTT	CASSREGRGEKLFF
NA	NA	TRBV9	TRBJ2-2	TGTGCCAGCAGCGTAGACAGGAACACCGGGGAGCTGTTTTTT	CASSVDRNTGELFF
NA	NA	TRBV28	TRBJ2-7	TGTGCCAGCAGTTTCTCTGAGTACGAGCAGTACTTC	CASSFSEYEQYF
TRBD2	NA	TRBV7-3	TRBJ2-3	TGTGCCAGCAGTCTAGCGGGCAGCACAGATACGCAGTATTTT	CASSLAGSTDTQYF
NA	NA	TRBV5-8	TRBJ2-1	TGTGCCAGCAGCTTGCTGGCGGGGGCCCACTCCTACAATGAGCAGTTCTTC	CASSLLAGAHSYNEQFF
NA	NA	TRBV19	TRBJ2-7	TGTGCCAGTAGTGGCCCGGGTCTTTCCTACGAGCAGTACTTC	CASSGPGLSYEQYF
TRBD1	NA	TRBV7-9	TRBJ1-2	TGTGCCAGCAGCTTGGGCCAGGGGGTTGGCTATGGCTACACCTTC	CASSLGQGVGYGYTF
TRBD2	NA	TRBV2	TRBJ2-7	TGTGCCAGCACCCGACTAGCGGGGGGACCCTACGAGCAGTACTTC	CASTRLAGGPYEQYF
TRBD2	NA	TRBV10-3	TRBJ2-5	TGTGGAGCGGGGGGGGTTCAAGAGACCCAGTACTTC	CGAGGVQETQYF
NA	few	TRBV7-2	TRBJ2-3	TGTGCCAGCAGCCCGAGCGGTGGTCGCGGAGATACGCAGTATTTT	CASSPSGGRGDTQYF
NA	NA	TRBV5-1	TRBJ2-2	TGCGCCAGCACCCCGAGGAGCCCGAACACCGGGGAGCTGTTTTTT	CASTPRSPNTGELFF
TRBD1	NA	TRBV5-8	TRBJ2-1	TGTGCCAGCAGCCAACCAGGGGGTATGGGTTACAATGAGCAGTTCTTC	CASSQPGGMGYNEQFF
NA	NA	TRBV5-8	TRBJ2-7	TGTGCCAGCAGCGGGCGGACTGCACAGTCGATAGAGCAGTACTTC	CASSGRTAQSIEQYF
NA	few	TRBV19	TRBJ1-2	NA	CASSTYWGQGSVTF
TRBD1	few	TRBV12-3/TRBV12-4	TRBJ1-2	TGTGCCAGTGGACAGGGGCCTAACTATGGCTACACCTTC	CASGQGPNYGYTF
TRBD1	once	TRBV7-8	TRBJ1-5	TGTGCCAGCAGCCCACCGGGACAGGAAGACCAGCCCCAGCATTTT	CASSPPGQEDQPQHF
NA	NA	TRBV3-1/TRBV3-2	TRBJ1-1	TGTGCCAGCAGCCCTTCCAGGGCCACTGAAGCTTTCTTT	CASSPSRATEAFF
NA	NA	TRBV19	TRBJ1-6	TGTGCTTCGGGGTCGAGCTCCTATAATTCACCCCTCCACTTT	CASGSSSYNSPLHF
NA	once	TRBV12-3/TRBV12-4	TRBJ1-1	TGTGCCAGCAGCCAGTCGACAGGAACTGAAGCTTTCTTT	CASSQSTGTEAFF
TRBD1	NA	TRBV5-1	TRBJ2-7	TGCGCCAGCAGCCGACAGGGGGAATACAACGAGCAGTACTTC	CASSRQGEYNEQYF
NA	NA	TRBV5-1	TRBJ1-2	TGCGCCAGCAGCTTACAGGGTACCTATGGCTACACCTTC	CASSLQGTYGYTF
NA	NA	TRBV29-1	TRBJ1-3	TGCAGCGCTCAATTCTCTGGAAACACCATATATTTT	CSAQFSGNTIYF
NA	NA	TRBV30	TRBJ2-1	TGTGCCCTCCGGGAACCGGGGATCAATGAGCAGTTCTTC	CALREPGINEQFF
TRBD1	NA	TRBV12-3/TRBV12-4	TRBJ2-5	TGTGCCAGCAGCGAGGGACAGCGGGAGACCCAGTACTTC	CASSEGQRETQYF